Described below is a single T cell receptor beta chain sequence and its context. The data derive from a study of CD8 T cells in Susac syndrome. Random-hexamer reverse transcription was applied to about 0.5 to 1 ug RNA. The authors amplified TCR beta CDR3 across 54 Vbeta and 13 Jbeta using immunoSEQ multiplex PCR. MiXCR, run by TCRdb on the immunoSEQ multiplex PCR reads, gives a single entry per CDR3 protein. The repertoire holds roughly 200,000 distinct CDR3 sequences, around 95% seen once, with around 0.09% in the top ten. CDR3 size: 15 residues. The ends were cut back, 3 bases at V and 0 bases at J, with 10 bases in the middle.

The sequenced material came from CD4+ T cells from PBMCs. The clonotype comes from a human donor with multiple sclerosis. The rearrangement joins TRBV12-3 or TRBV12-4 to TRBJ2-3; D gene uncertain. This chain's CDR3 is CASSFGSSSTDTQYF. DNA for the CDR3: TGTGCCAGCAGTTTCGGCTCTTCTAGCACAGATACGCAGTATTTT.